A selection of T cell receptor beta chains follows, all from one sample in a study of blood T cells in healthy people across ages. TCRdb passed the 5' RACE reads through MiXCR, listing each CDR3 protein once. The sample yields about 1.6 million distinct CDR3 sequences, about 35% seen once. Sequencing was carried out using blood. The receptor source for this set is a woman aged 25 to 39 in good health. CDR3s include the opening cysteine and the closing phenylalanine or tryptophan. Fields, in order: D gene, CDR3 length, V gene, J gene, clone size, CDR3 DNA, CDR3 protein. The D gene is left open where the match is weak. Clone size is shown for a subset of rows, as once, few, many or a class of expanded clone.

TRBD2	14	TRBV20-1	TRBJ2-7	-	TGCAGTGCTTCCCCTAGCGGGAGGACCTACGAGCAGTACTTC	CSASPSGRTYEQYF
-	15	TRBV24-1	TRBJ2-1	few	TGTGCCACCAGTGATGGGTTAGCCGCGTACAATGAGCAGTTCTTC	CATSDGLAAYNEQFF
-	17	TRBV20-1	TRBJ2-5	-	TGCAGTGCTAGCGGCATCAGGGGATCGAGTTGGCAAGAGACCCAGTACTTC	CSASGIRGSSWQETQYF
TRBD1	12	TRBV6-1	TRBJ2-1	-	TGTGCCAGCAGTGACTACAGGGGGATGCGGTTCTTC	CASSDYRGMRFF
TRBD2	18	TRBV12-3/TRBV12-4	TRBJ2-3	-	TGTGCCAGCAGTTTTTCCCTAGCGGCGTCCTCTAGCACAGATACGCAGTATTTT	CASSFSLAASSSTDTQYF
TRBD2	17	TRBV20-1	TRBJ2-1	-	TGCAGTGCTAGAGACCTACTAGCGGGGGGCGGACAAGAGACCCAGTTCTTC	CSARDLLAGGGQETQFF
TRBD2	19	TRBV18	TRBJ2-1	-	TGTGCCAGCTCACCACCGGGACTAGCGGGAGGGCCGAGTCGCAATGAGCAGTTCTTC	CASSPPGLAGGPSRNEQFF
TRBD2	14	TRBV6-5	TRBJ2-3	few	TGTGCCTGCAAGCGGGGGGTTAGCACAGATACGCAGTATTTT	CACKRGVSTDTQYF
-	14	TRBV4-2	TRBJ2-1	few	TGTGCCAGCAGCCCCGATGGAGTCGGCAATGAGCAGTTCTTC	CASSPDGVGNEQFF
TRBD2	15	TRBV7-6	TRBJ2-1	-	TGTGCCAGCAACCGAGGACTAGCGGGAGCTAATGAGCAGTTCTTC	CASNRGLAGANEQFF
-	12	TRBV5-4	TRBJ2-1	-	TGTGCCAGCAGATTAGACTTCAATGAGCAGTTCTTC	CASRLDFNEQFF
TRBD1	16	TRBV6-1	TRBJ2-6	-	TGTGCCAGCAGTGTGGGGGACAGTTCTTGGGCCAACGTCCTGACTTTC	CASSVGDSSWANVLTF
-	12	TRBV11-1	TRBJ2-3	few	TGTGCCGGCAGTATCGACACAGATACGCAGTATTTT	CAGSIDTDTQYF
TRBD2	16	TRBV10-3	TRBJ2-1	-	TGTGCCATCAGTGAGACACTAGCGGGCCCCTACAATGAGCAGTTCTTC	CAISETLAGPYNEQFF
TRBD1	14	TRBV4-1	TRBJ2-4	-	TGCGCCAGCAGCCAACATGAGGGATCCAGGGGGCAGTACTTC	CASSQHEGSRGQYF
-	16	TRBV5-1	TRBJ2-7	few	TGCGCCAGCAGCTTGGCCGGGACACCCCATTGGCACGAGCAGTACTTC	CASSLAGTPHWHEQYF
TRBD1	13	TRBV5-1	TRBJ2-3	-	TGCGCCAGCTCGGACAGGACCCCAGATACGCAGTATTTT	CASSDRTPDTQYF
TRBD2	16	TRBV20-1	TRBJ2-3	few	TGCAGTGCTAGAGATCCTAGCGGGAGGGGCACAGATACGCAGTATTTT	CSARDPSGRGTDTQYF
-	11	TRBV5-4	TRBJ2-3	-	TGTGCCAGCAGCATCGACTATACGCAGTATTTT	CASSIDYTQYF
TRBD1	15	TRBV9	TRBJ2-5	few	TGTGCCAGCAGCCAAATTACAGGGGGGATAGAGACCCAGTACTTC	CASSQITGGIETQYF
-	14	TRBV28	TRBJ2-5	-	TGTGCCAGCAGTTGGGGTCCCTTCGGGGAGACCCAGTACTTC	CASSWGPFGETQYF
TRBD1	13	TRBV28	TRBJ1-1	-	TGTGCCAGCAGTTTAAGGACAGGTATTGAAGCTTTCTTT	CASSLRTGIEAFF